This is a list of T cell receptor beta chains from one sample in a study of blood T cell repertoires in COVID-19. Some clones are missing from TCRdb's copy, which holds only in-frame ones; the method was immunoSEQ multiplex PCR. Of about 140,000 clones listed, more than 75% are singletons. Source material: peripheral blood. These receptors all come from a human donor with acute or convalescent COVID-19. The donor label of this sample is uncertain. CDR3s include the opening cysteine and the closing phenylalanine or tryptophan. Fields, in order: CDR3 protein, CDR3 DNA, D gene, clone size, V gene, J gene. D genes are given only for firm matches. Part of the rows lack a size; the others show once, few, many or a class for expanded clones.

CASSFDRGNTEAFF,TGTGCCAGCAGCTTTGACAGGGGGAACACTGAAGCTTTCTTT,TRBD1,-,TRBV7-8,TRBJ1-1
CASRRGGLGEKLFF,TGTGCCAGCAGGCGGGGGGGGCTCGGTGAAAAACTGTTTTTT,-,-,TRBV11-2,TRBJ1-4
CASSLDSGASYNEQFF,TGTGCCAGCAGCTTAGATAGCGGGGCCTCCTACAATGAGCAGTTCTTC,TRBD2,few,TRBV7-2,TRBJ2-1
CASSAFGGSTYEQYF,TGTGCCAGCAGTGCTTTCGGGGGATCCACCTACGAGCAGTACTTC,-,-,TRBV6-2/TRBV6-3,TRBJ2-7
CASSYSYTANRYGYTF,TGTGCCAGCAGTTACTCGTATACAGCAAATCGGTATGGCTACACCTTC,-,-,TRBV6-5,TRBJ1-2
CSARSRDTQYF,TGCAGTGCTAGAAGTCGGGATACGCAGTATTTT,-,-,TRBV20-1,TRBJ2-3
CASSLDRGPDSPLHF,TGTGCCAGCAGCTTAGACAGGGGGCCTGATTCACCCCTCCACTTT,TRBD1,few,TRBV7-2,TRBJ1-6
CASSVETGYGEQYF,TGTGCCAGCAGCGTAGAGACAGGGTACGGCGAGCAGTACTTC,TRBD1,-,TRBV9,TRBJ2-7
CASNPAGGALGATGYGYTF,TGTGCCAGCAACCCAGCAGGGGGCGCCTTGGGCGCTACCGGCTATGGCTACACCTTC,TRBD1,-,TRBV5-4,TRBJ1-2
CASSSGQVEAFF,TGTGCCAGCTCATCGGGACAGGTTGAAGCTTTCTTT,TRBD1,-,TRBV18,TRBJ1-1
CASSLDRVGEKLFF,TGTGCCAGCAGCTTGGACAGGGTGGGGGAAAAACTGTTTTTT,TRBD1,-,TRBV11-2,TRBJ1-4
CASSLGWGGPNYGYTF,TGCGCCAGCAGCTTGGGTTGGGGGGGCCCTAACTATGGCTACACCTTC,-,-,TRBV5-1,TRBJ1-2
CASSLNTNQPQHF,TGTGCCAGCAGCTTAAACACCAATCAGCCCCAGCATTTT,-,-,TRBV7-6,TRBJ1-5
CASSERPGVADTQYF,TGTGCCAGCAGTGAACGCCCAGGGGTAGCAGATACGCAGTATTTT,-,-,TRBV6-1,TRBJ2-3
CATSDTGRGGTDTQYF,TGTGCCACCAGTGATACCGGGAGAGGGGGCACAGATACGCAGTATTTT,-,-,TRBV24-1,TRBJ2-3
CASSLTGPPTQYF,TGTGCCAGCAGTTTAACAGGCCCCCCGACCCAGTACTTC,-,once,TRBV27,TRBJ2-5
CASSLGGLDIQYF,TGTGCCAGCAGCCTCGGGGGGCTGGACATTCAGTACTTC,-,-,TRBV2,TRBJ2-4
CASSLDRDPYNEQFF,TGTGCCAGCAGCTTGGACAGGGACCCCTACAATGAGCAGTTCTTC,-,-,TRBV5-4,TRBJ2-1
CASSLTGSYGYTF,TGCGCCAGCAGTTTGACAGGTTCCTATGGCTACACCTTC,-,-,TRBV5-1,TRBJ1-2
CASSPHGGTGYGNSPLHF,TGTGCCAGTAGTCCACACGGGGGGACGGGATACGGTAATTCACCCCTCCACTTT,-,many,TRBV19,TRBJ1-6
CASSGGLAGGAYNEQFF,TGTGCCAGCAGCGGGGGACTAGCGGGAGGAGCTTACAATGAGCAGTTCTTC,TRBD2,-,TRBV9,TRBJ2-1
CASSLGWQGTTYEQYF,TGTGCCAGCAGCTTGGGGTGGCAGGGAACCACCTACGAGCAGTACTTC,-,few,TRBV5-5,TRBJ2-7
CASSLSNSAGQETQYF,TGTGCCAGCAGCTTATCGAATTCAGCGGGGCAAGAGACCCAGTACTTC,TRBD2,-,TRBV7-2,TRBJ2-5
CASTRGGTLGSGYTF,TGTGCCAGCACCAGGGGAGGGACCCTCGGTTCTGGCTACACCTTC,-,few,TRBV6-5,TRBJ1-2
CASRQTGGHVMSQHF,TGTGCCAGCAGGCAAACGGGGGGTCATGTTATGTCCCAGCATTTT,-,-,TRBV27,TRBJ1-5
CASSDHPGGETEAFF,TGCGCCAGCAGCGACCATCCGGGAGGAGAAACTGAAGCTTTCTTT,-,-,TRBV4-3,TRBJ1-1
CASSLGLAGGPDTQYF,TGTGCCAGCAGCTTAGGTCTAGCGGGGGGCCCAGATACGCAGTATTTT,TRBD2,-,TRBV7-2,TRBJ2-3
CASSKSGTGGNYGYTF,TGTGCCAGCAGTAAATCCGGGACAGGGGGAAACTATGGCTACACCTTC,TRBD1,-,TRBV6-2/TRBV6-3,TRBJ1-2
CAWSGPPGLYEQYF,TGTGCCTGGAGTGGACCCCCAGGGTTATACGAGCAGTACTTC,-,-,TRBV30,TRBJ2-7
CASSLFGQGDTGELFF,TGTGCCAGCAGTTTATTTGGACAGGGGGACACCGGGGAGCTGTTTTTT,TRBD1,-,TRBV27,TRBJ2-2
CASSRQGVTEAFF,TGTGCCAGCAGTCGCCAGGGGGTAACTGAAGCTTTCTTT,TRBD1,-,TRBV6-2/TRBV6-3,TRBJ1-1
CATTPGQGASGELFF,TGTGCCACCACCCCGGGACAGGGGGCTAGCGGGGAGCTGTTTTTT,TRBD1,-,TRBV24-1,TRBJ2-2
CSGGNAGQGQETQYF,TGCAGCGGGGGAAACGCGGGACAGGGGCAAGAGACCCAGTACTTC,TRBD1,-,TRBV29-1,TRBJ2-5
CASKVRDRGNQPQHF,TGTGCCAGTAAAGTCAGGGACAGGGGCAATCAGCCCCAGCATTTT,TRBD1,-,TRBV6-5,TRBJ1-5
CASSIARGLGTEAFF,TGTGCCAGTAGTATAGCGAGGGGGCTTGGCACTGAAGCTTTCTTT,TRBD1,-,TRBV19,TRBJ1-1
CATSDPSTGTITGELFF,TGTGCCACCAGTGACCCGAGTACAGGAACAATCACCGGGGAGCTGTTTTTT,-,-,TRBV24-1,TRBJ2-2
CASSREQETQYF,TGCGCCAGCAGTCGCGAACAAGAGACCCAGTACTTC,-,-,TRBV5-1,TRBJ2-5
CASSQAEDRFSGNTIYF,TGTGCCAGCAGCCAAGCAGAAGACAGATTCTCTGGAAACACCATATATTTT,-,-,TRBV14,TRBJ1-3
CASSRDSTYGYTF,TGTGCCAGCAGCCGAGACAGTACCTATGGCTACACCTTC,-,-,TRBV27,TRBJ1-2
CASSLYRDRVNEQFF,TGTGCCAGCAGCCTCTATCGGGACAGGGTTAATGAGCAGTTCTTC,TRBD1,-,TRBV7-2,TRBJ2-1
CASSLRNTEAFF,TGTGCCAGCAGTTTGCGGAACACTGAAGCTTTCTTT,-,few,TRBV27,TRBJ1-1
CASSQISGANVLTF,TGTGCCAGCAGCCAGATATCTGGGGCCAACGTCCTGACTTTC,-,-,TRBV9,TRBJ2-6
CASSYDRTADTQYF,TGTGCCAGCAGTTACGATCGGACAGCGGATACGCAGTATTTT,-,once,TRBV6-2/TRBV6-3,TRBJ2-3
CSASSYGRVTDTQYF,TGCAGTGCTAGTAGTTACGGGAGGGTCACAGATACGCAGTATTTT,TRBD2,-,TRBV20-1,TRBJ2-3
CAISVGRSNEQFF,TGTGCCATCAGTGTCGGGAGGTCAAATGAGCAGTTCTTC,TRBD2,-,TRBV10-3,TRBJ2-1
CASGQGLTIYF,TGTGCCTCGGGACAGGGACTTACCATATATTTT,TRBD1,-,TRBV28,TRBJ1-3
CSGSDTQYGYTF,TGCAGCGGGTCGGACACACAATATGGCTACACCTTC,-,-,TRBV29-1,TRBJ1-2
CASNQANTEAFF,TGTGCCAGCAACCAGGCGAACACTGAAGCTTTCTTT,-,-,TRBV2,TRBJ1-1
CASSLDRNLGYTF,TGTGCCAGCAGCTTGGACAGGAATCTTGGCTACACCTTC,TRBD1,-,TRBV7-8,TRBJ1-2
CASSLTSGRSLSYNEQFF,TGTGCCAGTAGTCTGACTAGCGGGAGGTCCCTATCCTACAATGAGCAGTTCTTC,TRBD2,-,TRBV19,TRBJ2-1
CASRSQALATNEKLFF,TGTGCCAGTAGATCTCAAGCCCTTGCAACTAATGAAAAACTGTTTTTT,-,-,TRBV19,TRBJ1-4
CASSPQGPSSYEQYF,TGTGCCAGCAGTCCACAGGGGCCCTCTTCCTACGAGCAGTACTTC,TRBD1,-,TRBV2,TRBJ2-7
CASSQAGQGWKKLFF,TGCGCCAGCAGCCAAGCGGGACAGGGGTGGAAAAAACTGTTTTTT,TRBD1,few,TRBV4-1,TRBJ1-4
CASSYRDSVVYGYTF,TGTGCCAGCAGTTATCGTGACAGTGTGGTCTATGGCTACACCTTC,-,once,TRBV6-5,TRBJ1-2
CASSLNQGADTQYF,TGTGCCAGCAGCTTAAACCAGGGGGCAGATACGCAGTATTTT,TRBD1,-,TRBV7-9,TRBJ2-3
CASSLGAVPSTEAFF,TGTGCCAGCAGCTTAGGAGCCGTTCCTAGCACTGAAGCTTTCTTT,-,-,TRBV7-2,TRBJ1-1
CASSTQGNLGSPLHF,TGTGCCAGCAGTACGCAGGGTAATTTAGGTTCACCCCTCCACTTT,-,few,TRBV3-1/TRBV3-2,TRBJ1-6
CASSVVKGSSGNTIYF,TGTGCCAGTAGTGTGGTTAAGGGGTCCTCTGGAAACACCATATATTTT,-,-,TRBV19,TRBJ1-3